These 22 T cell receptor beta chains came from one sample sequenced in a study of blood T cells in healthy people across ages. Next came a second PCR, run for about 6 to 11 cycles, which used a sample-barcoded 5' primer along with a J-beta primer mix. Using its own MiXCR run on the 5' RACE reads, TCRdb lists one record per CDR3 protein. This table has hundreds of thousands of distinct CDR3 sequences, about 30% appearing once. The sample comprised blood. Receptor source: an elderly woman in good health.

The CDR3 sequence: CAWTYRGLLGEQYF. CDR3 DNA sequence: TGTGCCTGGACTTACAGGGGGTTATTGGGCGAGCAGTACTTC. The V gene is TRBV30, the J gene TRBJ2-5; 8 bases fit TRBD1. The DNA matches TRBJ2-7 better at its end, which makes the J call doubtful. In germline, CDR1 is GTSNPN, CDR2 SVGIG (reference sequence). The CDR3 totals 14 residues.

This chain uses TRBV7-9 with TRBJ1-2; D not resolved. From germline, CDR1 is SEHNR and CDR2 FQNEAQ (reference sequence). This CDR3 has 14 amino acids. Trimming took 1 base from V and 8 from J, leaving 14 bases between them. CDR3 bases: TGTGCCAGCAGCTTAGGACGACACGGTGAGGGCTACACCTTC. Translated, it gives CASSLGRHGEGYTF.

The CDR3 region has the DNA TGCAGCGTTGAATGGGGCGGGGTATACACCTTC. It codes for CSVEWGGVYTF. V and J are TRBV29-1 and TRBJ1-2, with D possibly being TRBD1 (5 bases). From germline, CDR1 is SQVTM and CDR2 ANQGSEA. This CDR3 spans 11 amino acids. With 2 bases removed from V and 11 bases from J, the gap between germline ends came to 12 bases.

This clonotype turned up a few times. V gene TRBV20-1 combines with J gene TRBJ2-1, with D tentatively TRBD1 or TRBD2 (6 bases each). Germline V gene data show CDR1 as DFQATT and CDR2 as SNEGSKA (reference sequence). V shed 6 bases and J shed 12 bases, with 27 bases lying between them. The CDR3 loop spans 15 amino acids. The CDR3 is CSAPGYGGALSGQFF. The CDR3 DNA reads TGCAGTGCCCCGGGGTACGGGGGCGCCCTTAGTGGGCAGTTCTTC.

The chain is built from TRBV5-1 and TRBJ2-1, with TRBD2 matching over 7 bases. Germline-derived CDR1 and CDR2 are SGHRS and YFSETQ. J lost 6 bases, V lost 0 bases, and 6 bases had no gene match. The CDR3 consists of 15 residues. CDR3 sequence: CASSLELAPPNEQFF. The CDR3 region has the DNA TGCGCCAGCAGCTTGGAACTAGCGCCCCCCAATGAGCAGTTCTTC. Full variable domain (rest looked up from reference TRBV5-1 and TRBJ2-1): KAGVTQTPRYLIKTRGQQVTLSCSPISGHRSVSWYQQTPGQGLQFLFEYFSETQRNKGNFPGRFSGRQFSNSRSEMNVSTLELGDSALYLCASSLELAPPNEQFFGPGTRLTVL.

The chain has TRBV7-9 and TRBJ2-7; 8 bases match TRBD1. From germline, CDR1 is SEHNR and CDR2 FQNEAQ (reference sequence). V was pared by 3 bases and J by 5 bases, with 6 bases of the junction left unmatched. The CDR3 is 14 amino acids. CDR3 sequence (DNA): TGTGCCAGCAGCTTGACGACAGGGGTCCACGAGCAGTACTTC. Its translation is CASSLTTGVHEQYF.

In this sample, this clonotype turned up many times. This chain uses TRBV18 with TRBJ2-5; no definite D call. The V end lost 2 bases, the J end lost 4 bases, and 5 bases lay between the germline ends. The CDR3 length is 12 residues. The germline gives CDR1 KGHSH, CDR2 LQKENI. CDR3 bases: TGTGCCAGCTCACCATCGGCAGAGACCCAGTACTTC. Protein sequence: CASSPSAETQYF.

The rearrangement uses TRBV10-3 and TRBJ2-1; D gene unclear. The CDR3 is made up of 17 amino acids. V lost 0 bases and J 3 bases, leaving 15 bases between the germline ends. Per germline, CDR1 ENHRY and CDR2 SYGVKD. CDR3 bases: TGTGCCATCAGTGAGTCTAAGGGAAGTGGGGACTACAATGAGCAGTTCTTC. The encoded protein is CAISESKGSGDYNEQFF.

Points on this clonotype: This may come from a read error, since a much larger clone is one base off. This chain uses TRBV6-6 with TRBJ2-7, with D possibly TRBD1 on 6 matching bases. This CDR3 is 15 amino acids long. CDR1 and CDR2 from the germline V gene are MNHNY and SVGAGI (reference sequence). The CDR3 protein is CASSYSGTSSYERYF. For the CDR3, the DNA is TGTGCCAGCAGTTACTCGGGGACAAGCTCCTACGAGCGGTACTTC.

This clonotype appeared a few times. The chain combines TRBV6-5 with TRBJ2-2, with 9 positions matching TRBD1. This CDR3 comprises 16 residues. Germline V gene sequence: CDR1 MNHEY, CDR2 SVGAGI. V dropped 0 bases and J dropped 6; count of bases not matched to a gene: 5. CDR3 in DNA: TGTGCCAGCAGTTACTCTTGGGACAGGGCTGCCGGGGAGCTGTTTTTT. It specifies CASSYSWDRAAGELFF.

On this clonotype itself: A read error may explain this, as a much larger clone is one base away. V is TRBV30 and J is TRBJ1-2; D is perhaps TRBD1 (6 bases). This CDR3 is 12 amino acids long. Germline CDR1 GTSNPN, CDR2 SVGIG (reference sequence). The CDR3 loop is CARSTQGNGYTF. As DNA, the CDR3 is TGTGCCCGGAGTACTCAGGGGAATGGCTACACCTTC.

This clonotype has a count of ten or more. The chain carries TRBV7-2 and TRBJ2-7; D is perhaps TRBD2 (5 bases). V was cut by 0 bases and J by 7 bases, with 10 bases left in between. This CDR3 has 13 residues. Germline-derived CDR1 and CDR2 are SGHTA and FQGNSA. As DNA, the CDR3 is TGTGCCAGCAGCTTAGCTGTAGCGTCTGAGCAGTACTTC. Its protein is CASSLAVASEQYF.

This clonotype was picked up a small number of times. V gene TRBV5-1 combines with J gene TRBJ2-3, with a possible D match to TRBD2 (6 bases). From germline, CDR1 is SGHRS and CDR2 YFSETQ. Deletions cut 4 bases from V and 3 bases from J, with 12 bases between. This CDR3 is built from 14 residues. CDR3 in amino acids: CASSLGGKTDTQYF. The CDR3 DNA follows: TGCGCCAGCAGCCTGGGGGGAAAAACAGATACGCAGTATTTT.

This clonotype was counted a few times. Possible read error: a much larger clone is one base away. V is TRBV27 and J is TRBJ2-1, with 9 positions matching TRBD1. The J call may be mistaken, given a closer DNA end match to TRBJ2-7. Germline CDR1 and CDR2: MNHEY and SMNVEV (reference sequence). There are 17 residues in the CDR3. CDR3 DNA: TGTGCCAGCAGCCTTGCAAGGACAGGGGCGACATACAATGAGCAGTACTTC. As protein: CASSLARTGATYNEQYF.

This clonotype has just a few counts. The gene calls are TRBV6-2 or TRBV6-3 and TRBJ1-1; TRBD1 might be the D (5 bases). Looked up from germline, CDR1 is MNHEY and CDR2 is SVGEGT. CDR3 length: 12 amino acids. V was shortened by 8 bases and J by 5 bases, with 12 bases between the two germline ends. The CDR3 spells CASAFGGTEAFF. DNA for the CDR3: TGTGCCAGCGCCTTCGGGGGGACTGAAGCTTTCTTT.

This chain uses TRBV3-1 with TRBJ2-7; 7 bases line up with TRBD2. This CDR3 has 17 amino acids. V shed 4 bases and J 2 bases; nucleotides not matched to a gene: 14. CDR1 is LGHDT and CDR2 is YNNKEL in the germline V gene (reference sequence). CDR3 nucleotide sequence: TGTGCCAGCAGCCTTGGCGGGGACTATATGGAAGCCTACGAGCAGTACTTC. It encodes CASSLGGDYMEAYEQYF.

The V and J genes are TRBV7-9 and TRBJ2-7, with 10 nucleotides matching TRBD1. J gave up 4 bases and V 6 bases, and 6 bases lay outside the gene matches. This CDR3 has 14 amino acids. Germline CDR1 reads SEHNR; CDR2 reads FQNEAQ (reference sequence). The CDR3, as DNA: TGTGCCAGCAGTACGACAGGGGGCGCGTACGAGCAGTACTTC. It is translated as CASSTTGGAYEQYF.

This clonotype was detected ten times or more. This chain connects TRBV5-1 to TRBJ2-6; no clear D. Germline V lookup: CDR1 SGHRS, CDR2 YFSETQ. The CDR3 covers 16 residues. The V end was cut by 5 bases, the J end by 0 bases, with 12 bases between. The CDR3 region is CASRPTLSSGANVLTF. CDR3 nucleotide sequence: TGCGCCAGCAGACCCACCTTGAGCTCTGGGGCCAACGTCCTGACTTTC.

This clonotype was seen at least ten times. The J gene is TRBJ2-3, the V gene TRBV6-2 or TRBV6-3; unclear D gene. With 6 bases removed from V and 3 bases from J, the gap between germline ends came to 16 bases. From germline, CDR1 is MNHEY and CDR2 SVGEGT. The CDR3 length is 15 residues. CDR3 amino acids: CASRVALGRTDTQYF. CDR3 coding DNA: TGTGCCAGCAGGGTGGCTCTCGGTAGGACAGATACGCAGTATTTT.

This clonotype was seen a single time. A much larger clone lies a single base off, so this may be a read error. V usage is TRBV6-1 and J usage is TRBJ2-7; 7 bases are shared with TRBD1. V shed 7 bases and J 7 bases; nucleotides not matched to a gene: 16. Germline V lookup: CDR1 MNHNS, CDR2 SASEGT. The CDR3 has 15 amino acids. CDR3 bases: TGTGCCAGCACCGCTCTCGGGACAGCGAGGAATGAGCAGTACTTC. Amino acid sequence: CASTALGTARNEQYF.

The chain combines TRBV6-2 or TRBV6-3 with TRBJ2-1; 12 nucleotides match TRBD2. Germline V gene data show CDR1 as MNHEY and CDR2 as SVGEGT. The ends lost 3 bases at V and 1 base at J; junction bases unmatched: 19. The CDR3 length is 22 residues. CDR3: CASSYIWSLLAGGRRSYNEQFF. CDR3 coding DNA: TGTGCCAGCAGTTATATTTGGAGCCTCCTAGCGGGGGGGCGGAGGTCCTACAATGAGCAGTTCTTC.

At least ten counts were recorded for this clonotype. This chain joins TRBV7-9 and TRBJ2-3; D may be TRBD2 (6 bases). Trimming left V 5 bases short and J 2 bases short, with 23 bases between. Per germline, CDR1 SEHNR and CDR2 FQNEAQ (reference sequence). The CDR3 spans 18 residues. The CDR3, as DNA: TGTGCCAGCAGCATGCCCCCTTTTGGAGGGCCCGACACAGATACGCAGTATTTT. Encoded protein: CASSMPPFGGPDTDTQYF.